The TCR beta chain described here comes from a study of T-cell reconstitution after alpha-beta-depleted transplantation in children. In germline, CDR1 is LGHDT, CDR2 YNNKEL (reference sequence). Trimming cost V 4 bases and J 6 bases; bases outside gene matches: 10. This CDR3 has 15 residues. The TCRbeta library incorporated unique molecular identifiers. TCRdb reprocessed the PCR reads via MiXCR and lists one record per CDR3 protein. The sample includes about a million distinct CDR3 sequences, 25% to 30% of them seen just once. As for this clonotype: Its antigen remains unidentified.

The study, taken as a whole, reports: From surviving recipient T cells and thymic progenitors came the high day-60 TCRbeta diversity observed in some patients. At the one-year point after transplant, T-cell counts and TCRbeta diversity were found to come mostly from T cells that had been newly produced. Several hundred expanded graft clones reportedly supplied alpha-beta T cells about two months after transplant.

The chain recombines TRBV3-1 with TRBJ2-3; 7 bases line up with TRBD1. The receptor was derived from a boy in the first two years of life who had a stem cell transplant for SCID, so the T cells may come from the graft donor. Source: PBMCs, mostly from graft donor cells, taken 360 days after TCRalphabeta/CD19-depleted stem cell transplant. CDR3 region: CASSPDRVHLDTQYF. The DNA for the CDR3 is TGTGCCAGCAGCCCAGACAGGGTTCATTTGGATACGCAGTATTTT.